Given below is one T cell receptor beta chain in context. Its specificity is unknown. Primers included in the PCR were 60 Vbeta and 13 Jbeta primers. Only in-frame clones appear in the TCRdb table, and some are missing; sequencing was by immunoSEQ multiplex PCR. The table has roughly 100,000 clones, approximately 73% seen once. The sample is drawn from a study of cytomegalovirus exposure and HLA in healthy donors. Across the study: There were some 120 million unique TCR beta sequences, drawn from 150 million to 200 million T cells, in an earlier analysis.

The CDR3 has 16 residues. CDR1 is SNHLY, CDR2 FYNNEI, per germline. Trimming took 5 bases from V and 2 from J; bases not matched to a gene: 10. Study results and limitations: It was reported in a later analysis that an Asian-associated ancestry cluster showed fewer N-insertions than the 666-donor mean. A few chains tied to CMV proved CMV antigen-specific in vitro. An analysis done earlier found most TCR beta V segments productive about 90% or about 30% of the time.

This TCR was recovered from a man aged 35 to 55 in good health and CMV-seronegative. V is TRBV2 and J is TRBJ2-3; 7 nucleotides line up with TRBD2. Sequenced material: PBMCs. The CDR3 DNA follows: TGTGCCAGCAGTCCTACCCCCAGCGGGGACACAGATACGCAGTATTTT. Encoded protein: CASSPTPSGDTDTQYF.